The next 27 T cell receptor beta chains were all read from a single sample in a study of shared clonotypes between healthy human individuals (dated by TCRdb to the early 2020s). The library was generated by the immunoSEQ multiplex PCR assay. Sourced from immuneACCESS, this table was stored by TCRdb with only in-frame sequences that have V and J called. A share of the clones is absent; for the studies checked, an unresolved V gene accounts for under half, and the remainder has no known explanation. Counted in this sample were approximately 2,000,000 clones; under 95% of them appeared once. The ten largest account for around 0.4% of the sample. Material: naive CD4+ T cells from PBMCs. The cell subset or site label, read with the paper, signifies: CD45RA+ positively selected. All receptors come from a man aged 18 to 29 in good health. Some clones in this sample may be carry-over from other donors' samples.

CDR3 protein: CASSLQRGTQYF. CDR3 DNA sequence: TGTGCCAGCAGCCTTCAAAGGGGGACCCAGTACTTC. The rearrangement uses TRBV28 and TRBJ2-5; D may be TRBD1 (5 bases). Per the germline V gene, CDR1 is MDHEN and CDR2 is SYDVKM. V gave up 6 bases and J gave up 7 bases, with 12 bases separating them. The CDR3 length is 12 residues.

Concerning this clone itself: The sample holds other DNA sequences that translate to the same CDR3. The chain couples TRBV5-1 to TRBJ2-3; 7 bases are shared with TRBD1. The CDR3 has 14 amino acids. J was trimmed by 5 bases and V by 0 bases; bases with no gene match: 3. CDR1 is SGHRS and CDR2 is YFSETQ in the germline V gene. As DNA, the CDR3 is TGCGCCAGCAGCTTGGGACAGGGAGTAGATACGCAGTATTTT. It codes for CASSLGQGVDTQYF. Supplemented by reference TRBV5-1 and TRBJ2-3, the full variable domain reads KAGVTQTPRYLIKTRGQQVTLSCSPISGHRSVSWYQQTPGQGLQFLFEYFSETQRNKGNFPGRFSGRQFSNSRSEMNVSTLELGDSALYLCASSLGQGVDTQYFGPGTRLTVL.

The chain uses TRBV9 and TRBJ2-1, with D tentatively TRBD1 or TRBD2 (5 bases each). Germline V lookup: CDR1 SGDLS, CDR2 YYNGEE. This CDR3 comprises 15 residues. The V end was cut by 3 bases, the J end by 7 bases, with 17 bases between. CDR3 bases: TGTGCCAGCAGCGGACGGCGTGGGGGAAAGAATGAGCAGTTCTTC. The encoded protein is CASSGRRGGKNEQFF.

V gene TRBV7-8 combines with J gene TRBJ1-6; 7 bases fit TRBD1. The CDR3 extends over 14 amino acids. V was pared by 5 bases and J by 10 bases, with 8 bases of the junction left unmatched. Germline lookup yields CDR1 SGHVS and CDR2 FQNEAQ. CDR3 nucleotide sequence: TGTGCCAGCAGCCCGACAGGGTCTGGATCACCCCTCCACTTT. It codes for CASSPTGSGSPLHF.

The V call is TRBV6-5, the J call TRBJ1-2; maybe TRBD1 (6 bases). Germline CDR1 MNHEY, CDR2 SVGAGI. V lost 2 bases and J 1 base, leaving 11 bases between the germline ends. The CDR3 extends over 15 amino acids. The CDR3 sequence is CASSYGQGSNYGYTF. The CDR3 DNA sequence: TGTGCCAGCAGTTACGGTCAGGGGAGTAACTATGGCTACACCTTC.

This clone was seen a single time. The chain links TRBV30 to TRBJ2-1; the D gene could be TRBD1 or TRBD2 (5 bases each). This CDR3 contains 13 residues. Deletions cut 2 bases from V and 8 bases from J, with 13 bases between. The V gene's germline CDR1 is GTSNPN and CDR2 SVGIG (reference sequence). CDR3 DNA: TGTGCCTGGAGTTTGGGACGGGACGATGAGCAGTTCTTC. It codes for CAWSLGRDDEQFF. Filled out from reference TRBV30 and TRBJ2-1, the complete variable domain reads SQTIHQWPATLVQPVGSPLSLECTVEGTSNPNLYWYRQAAGRGLQLLFYSVGIGQISSEVPQNLSASRPQDRQFILSSKKLLLSDSGFYLCAWSLGRDDEQFFGPGTRLTVL.

V is TRBV10-1 and J is TRBJ2-1; TRBD2 might be the D (5 bases). This CDR3 is 13 amino acids long. CDR1 WNHNN and CDR2 SYGVQD come from the germline V gene (reference sequence). Trimming cost V 4 bases and J 7 bases, with 11 bases left between them. The CDR3 here is CASSGSGENEQFF. CDR3 DNA sequence: TGCGCCAGCAGTGGGAGTGGGGAGAATGAGCAGTTCTTC.

The chain links TRBV5-1 to TRBJ1-4, with no clear D. Germline lookup yields CDR1 SGHRS and CDR2 YFSETQ. The CDR3 consists of 13 residues. V gave up 2 bases and J gave up 5 bases, with 7 bases separating them. The CDR3 coding sequence is TGCGCCAGCAGCTTCTCCGGGAATGAAAAACTGTTTTTT. It specifies CASSFSGNEKLFF.

Comment on this clone: In the same sample, other DNA sequences code for this CDR3. This chain joins TRBV6-5 and TRBJ1-2, with a weak D call TRBD1 (6 bases). CDR1 MNHEY and CDR2 SVGAGI come from the germline V gene. This CDR3 has 13 residues. Deletions cut 5 bases from V and 2 bases from J, with 9 bases between. CDR3 loop: CASSQGQNYGYTF. CDR3 DNA sequence: TGTGCCAGCAGTCAAGGACAGAACTATGGCTACACCTTC.

The chain uses TRBV6-1 and TRBJ2-7; D assignment may be TRBD1 or TRBD2 (5 bases each). V was clipped by 6 bases and J by 3 bases, with 18 bases between them. The germline V gene encodes CDR1 MNHNS and CDR2 SASEGT. This CDR3 is 15 amino acids long. The CDR3 reads CASRTGTQIRYEQYF. The CDR3 DNA is TGTGCCAGCAGAACCGGGACCCAGATCCGCTACGAGCAGTACTTC.

This chain links TRBV5-1 with TRBJ1-1, with TRBD1 as a possible D gene (6 bases). The CDR3 is 17 amino acids. Germline CDR1 is SGHRS and CDR2 is YFSETQ. Deletions cut 3 bases from V and 0 bases from J, with 18 bases between. CDR3 region: CASSSNQQGTMNTEAFF. As DNA, the CDR3 is TGCGCCAGCAGCTCCAACCAACAGGGTACAATGAACACTGAAGCTTTCTTT.

This clone was seen a handful of times. The sample holds other DNA sequences that translate to the same CDR3. CDR3 coding DNA: TGTGCCAGCAGTGGACAGGGTAGCAATCAGCCCCAGCATTTT. It encodes CASSGQGSNQPQHF. The genes are TRBV2 and TRBJ1-5, with 7 bases aligning to TRBD1. Trimming cost V 4 bases and J 0 bases; bases outside gene matches: 0. The CDR3 extends over 14 amino acids. Per germline, CDR1 SNHLY and CDR2 FYNNEI.

The chain has TRBV11-2 and TRBJ2-5, with D maybe TRBD1 (6 bases). The CDR3 spans 15 residues. V was clipped by 5 bases and J by 1 base, with 14 bases between them. Germline loops: CDR1 SGHAT, CDR2 FQNNGV. The CDR3 is CASSQGQTIQETQYF. Here the CDR3 DNA reads TGTGCCAGCAGCCAGGGGCAGACAATCCAAGAGACCCAGTACTTC.

The chain recombines TRBV27 with TRBJ1-1, with 8 bases identical to TRBD1. CDR1 is MNHEY, CDR2 SMNVEV, per germline (reference sequence). J gave up 4 bases and V 5 bases, and 9 bases lay outside the gene matches. The CDR3 spans 15 residues. The CDR3 here is CASSQLQGAGTEAFF. Written as DNA, the CDR3 is TGTGCCAGCAGTCAACTTCAGGGGGCGGGCACTGAAGCTTTCTTT.

The J gene is TRBJ2-6, the V gene TRBV7-7; D ambiguous. Deletions cut 1 base from V and 0 bases from J, with 13 bases between. The CDR3 covers 18 residues. Germline V gene data show CDR1 as SSHAT and CDR2 as FNYEAQ (reference sequence). The CDR3 bases are TGTGCCAGCAGCTTAGGAGCGAACGGCAACTCTGGGGCCAACGTCCTGACTTTC. Its translation is CASSLGANGNSGANVLTF.

V usage is TRBV6-1 and J usage is TRBJ2-2, with D possibly being TRBD2 (6 bases). CDR1 and CDR2 (germline): MNHNS, SASEGT. Trimming took off 2 bases at V and 8 bases at J, with 21 bases between the two ends. This CDR3 contains 17 residues. The CDR3 sequence is CASSESSGTAWWGELFF. The CDR3 coding sequence is TGTGCCAGCAGTGAAAGTTCCGGGACTGCCTGGTGGGGGGAGCTGTTTTTT.

The chain couples TRBV5-1 to TRBJ2-5; 8 bases map to TRBD1. V dropped 0 bases and J dropped 3; count of bases not matched to a gene: 4. There are 15 residues in the CDR3. Germline CDR1 reads SGHRS; CDR2 reads YFSETQ. CDR3 bases: TGCGCCAGCAGCTTGGGACAGGGGAAAAAAGAGACCCAGTACTTC. It codes for CASSLGQGKKETQYF.

The chain links TRBV5-6 to TRBJ1-1; possible D gene TRBD1, 5 bases. CDR1 and CDR2 (germline): SGHDT, YYEEEE. The V end was cut by 2 bases, the J end by 10 bases, with 15 bases between. The CDR3 is 13 residues long. CDR3 bases: TGTGCCAGCAGCTTTCTGCGTGGGGGATCAGCTTTCTTT. Protein product: CASSFLRGGSAFF.

The rearrangement links TRBV10-2 to TRBJ1-2; perhaps TRBD1 as D (5 bases). V gave up 4 bases and J gave up 4 bases, with 7 bases separating them. Germline V gene data show CDR1 as WSHSY and CDR2 as SAAADI. This CDR3 is built from 12 residues. The CDR3 spells CASSAGRYGYTF. In nucleotides, the CDR3 is TGCGCCAGCAGTGCAGGGCGCTATGGCTACACCTTC.

The V and J genes are TRBV11-2 and TRBJ2-5; maybe TRBD1 (6 bases). The V end lost 6 bases, the J end lost 1 base, and 15 bases lay between the germline ends. The V gene's germline CDR1 is SGHAT and CDR2 FQNNGV. CDR3 length: 15 residues. CDR3 coding DNA: TGTGCCAGCAGACGTCCGGGACAAGGCCAAGAGACCCAGTACTTC. Amino acids: CASRRPGQGQETQYF.

V usage is TRBV18 and J usage is TRBJ1-3; D uncertain. This CDR3 has 17 amino acids. Germline-derived CDR1 and CDR2 are KGHSH and LQKENI. V lost 0 bases and J lost 0, with 12 bases in between. The CDR3 region is CASSPPESRFSGNTIYF. The CDR3 nucleotides are TGTGCCAGCTCACCACCGGAGAGTCGATTCTCTGGAAACACCATATATTTT.

This clone was observed a single time. This sequence joins TRBV11-3 and TRBJ2-7; unclear D gene. The V gene lost 3 bases and the J gene lost 5 bases, with 11 bases spanning the gap. This CDR3 contains 13 residues. Germline CDR1 and CDR2: SGHNT and YENEEA. The CDR3 region is CASSLGLWDEQYF. CDR3 sequence (DNA): TGTGCCAGCAGCTTGGGCCTGTGGGACGAGCAGTACTTC.

This chain uses TRBV5-4 with TRBJ2-2; 7 positions match TRBD2. CDR1 SGHNT and CDR2 YYREEE come from the germline V gene (reference sequence). There are 16 residues in the CDR3. Losses at the gene ends were 4 bases for V and 6 bases for J; bases not matched to a gene: 12. CDR3 region: CASSAVSGTTSGELFF. Here the CDR3 DNA reads TGTGCCAGCAGCGCTGTCTCCGGGACTACGTCCGGGGAGCTGTTTTTT.

A single count supports this clone. The rearrangement joins TRBV2 to TRBJ2-2, with D perhaps matching TRBD1 (6 bases). The CDR3 has 16 amino acids. The germline V gene has CDR1 SNHLY and CDR2 FYNNEI. The germline V and J ends were trimmed by 7 bases and 8 bases, with 23 bases remaining between them. The CDR3 region is CASTLQGHGVRGELFF. The CDR3 DNA is TGTGCCAGCACCCTCCAGGGGCACGGTGTCAGGGGGGAGCTGTTTTTT.

The chain is built from TRBV29-1 and TRBJ1-1; D is ambiguous. The V end was cut by 5 bases, the J end by 5 bases, with 12 bases between. The CDR3 covers 12 residues. Germline CDR1 reads SQVTM; CDR2 reads ANQGSEA. CDR3 DNA sequence: TGCAGCGTTTGGGAGGGTTGGACTGAAGCTTTCTTT. This codes for CSVWEGWTEAFF.

V gene TRBV7-2 combines with J gene TRBJ2-7; possibly TRBD1 or TRBD2 for D (5 bases each). Germline V lookup: CDR1 SGHTA, CDR2 FQGNSA. This CDR3 has 16 amino acids. V was shortened by 0 bases and J by 5 bases, with 17 bases between the two germline ends. CDR3 in DNA: TGTGCCAGCAGCTTAGCGGTAGGGTGGGGGTTCAACGAGCAGTACTTC. Amino acid sequence: CASSLAVGWGFNEQYF.

Details on this clone: Distinct nucleotide sequences in the sample also encode this CDR3. V usage is TRBV5-1 and J usage is TRBJ1-4, with 7 bases fitting TRBD1. Germline assignment: CDR1 SGHRS and CDR2 YFSETQ. Unmatched junction bases numbered 3, after V lost 0 bases and J lost 7 bases. The CDR3 is 14 amino acids. In nucleotides, the CDR3 is TGCGCCAGCAGCTTGGAAGGGGGCGGTGAAAAACTGTTTTTT. This gives the protein CASSLEGGGEKLFF.